These 30 T cell receptor beta chains share one sample of origin, sequenced in a study of CD8+CD57+ T cells in acquired aplastic anemia. Sequencing was done on patients that had shown CD8+CD57+ cell expansion by flow cytometry. Genomic DNA served as template for TCR beta VDJ and CDR3 profiling. TCRdb itself ran the reads through MiXCR, one entry per CDR3 protein. The table has about 260,000 distinct CDR3 sequences, 82% seen once. Sequencing used sorted CD4+, CD8+, or CD8+CD57+ T cells (not recorded which) from PBMCs. These receptors all stem from a human donor with aplastic anemia.

This sequence joins TRBV7-2 and TRBJ1-2, with D maybe TRBD1 (5 bases). The V end lost 2 bases, the J end lost 11 bases, and 21 bases lay between the germline ends. There are 15 residues in the CDR3. Germline V CDR1 and CDR2: SGHTA, FQGNSA. The CDR3 loop reads CASSLPTEDNSGYTF. Here the CDR3 DNA reads TGTGCCAGCAGCTTACCGACAGAAGATAACTCTGGGTACACCTTC. The full variable domain, rest sourced from reference TRBV7-2 and TRBJ1-2, is GAGVSQSPSNKVTEKGKDVELRCDPISGHTALYWYRQSLGQGLEFLIYFQGNSAPDKSGLPSDRFSAERTGGSVSTLTIQRTQQEDSAVYLCASSLPTEDNSGYTFGSGTRLTVV.

CDR3 sequence: CASSSERGNSPLHYTF. The CDR3, as DNA: TGTGCCAGCAGCTCAGAGAGGGGCAATTCACCCCTCCACTACACCTTC. The chain links TRBV7-6 to TRBJ1-2, with a weak D call TRBD1 (5 bases). The germline V gene has CDR1 SGHVS and CDR2 FNYEAQ. The V end lost 4 bases, the J end lost 10 bases, and 25 bases lay between the germline ends. The CDR3 covers 16 residues.

Comments on this clonotype: The conserved final phenylalanine or tryptophan is absent from the CDR3, which likely points to a read error. No DNA is shown, since the ends of the CDR3 on it are uncertain; the CDR3 is the one TCRdb lists. The chain joins TRBV7-9 to TRBJ2-3. Counting both end residues, the CDR3 totals 13 amino acids. Germline lookup yields CDR1 SEHNR and CDR2 FQNEAQ (reference sequence). CDR3 protein: CASSFTSAITKYL.

As to this clonotype: Mismatch with germline at one junction end may stem from a read error. The rearrangement uses TRBV9 and TRBJ2-3; possible D gene TRBD2, 5 bases. The CDR3 length is 13 residues. Germline V CDR1 and CDR2: SGDLS, YYNGEE. The CDR3 loop is CASRDWSTDTQYF. In DNA, the CDR3 is TGTGCCAGCAGGGACTGGAGCACAGATACCCAGTATTTT.

Only one count was recorded for this clonotype. Since no conserved phenylalanine or tryptophan closes the CDR3, a read error is the likely cause. The DNA is left out, because the CDR3 cannot be placed on it with certainty; the CDR3 is given as TCRdb lists it. The chain has TRBV7-3 and TRBJ2-4; TRBD1, the table's D call, lacks a check against the DNA. The CDR3 comprises 13 residues, both ends counted. Germline lookup yields CDR1 SGHTA and CDR2 FQGTGA. The CDR3 sequence: CASSVTGGTDYGY.

This clonotype was counted between two and nine times. The chain couples TRBV2 to TRBJ2-1; D may correspond to TRBD1 or TRBD2 (5 bases each). The CDR3 runs 17 residues. CDR1 and CDR2 from the germline V gene are SNHLY and FYNNEI. Trimming removed 3 bases at V and 3 bases at J, with 18 bases between. The CDR3 region is CASSDPGTPIHYNEQFF. The CDR3, as DNA: TGTGCCAGCAGTGATCCGGGGACGCCAATACACTACAATGAGCAGTTCTTC.

Comments on this clonotype: The CDR3 ends on some other residue instead of the conserved phenylalanine or tryptophan, so this is likely a read error. No DNA is shown, since the ends of the CDR3 on it are uncertain; the CDR3 is the one TCRdb lists. This chain joins TRBV2 and TRBJ2-7; TRBD1 was called by the table and not checked on the DNA. The CDR3 adds up to 14 amino acids, both ends counted. Germline CDR1 and CDR2: SNHLY and FYNNEI. The CDR3 region is CASGGGGTATQQYC.

This clonotype is a singleton in its sample. V and J are TRBV7-3 and TRBJ2-3; D might be TRBD1 or TRBD2, each matching 6 bases. Trimming left V 6 bases short and J 13 bases short, with 20 bases between. Germline assignment: CDR1 SGHTA and CDR2 FQGTGA. CDR3 length equals 13 residues. CDR3 amino acids: CASRFGGSDNKYF. In DNA, the CDR3 is TGTGCCAGCAGGTTCGGGGGCAGCGATAACAAGTATTTT. The full variable domain, its missing parts supplied by reference TRBV7-3 and TRBJ2-3, is GAGVSQTPSNKVTEKGKYVELRCDPISGHTALYWYRQSLGQGPEFLIYFQGTGAADDSGLPNDRFFAVRPEGSVSTLKIQRTERGDSAVYLCASRFGGSDNKYFGPGTRLTVL.

Comment on this clonotype: The junction and the germline gene differ at one end; a read error may be behind it. The chain employs TRBV7-9 and TRBJ1-6; possibly TRBD1 for D (5 bases). This CDR3 is built from 14 residues. CDR1 and CDR2 from the germline V gene are SEHNR and FQNEAQ (reference sequence). CDR3 loop: CASSSHRSGGTDQF. CDR3 DNA sequence: TGTGCCAGCAGCTCACACAGAAGCGGGGGGACCGACCAGTTT. The whole variable domain, filled in from reference TRBV7-9 and TRBJ1-6, reads DTGVSQNPRHKITKRGQNVTFRCDPISEHNRLYWYRQTLGQGPEFLTYFQNEAQLEKSRLLSDRFSAERPKGSFSTLEIQRTEQGDSAMYLCASSSHRSGGTDQFGNGTRLTVT.

This chain connects TRBV19 to TRBJ2-1, with 9 positions matching TRBD1. V was pared by 5 bases and J by 4 bases, with 6 bases of the junction left unmatched. Germline-derived CDR1 and CDR2 are LNHDA and SQIVND (reference sequence). The CDR3 is 15 amino acids. The CDR3 spells CASSGTGTFYNEQFF. CDR3 nucleotides: TGTGCCAGTAGTGGGACAGGGACCTTTTACAATGAGCAGTTCTTC. Filled out from reference TRBV19 and TRBJ2-1, the complete variable domain reads DGGITQSPKYLFRKEGQNVTLSCEQNLNHDAMYWYRQDPGQGLRLIYYSQIVNDFQKGDIAEGYSVSREKKESFPLTVTSAQKNPTAFYLCASSGTGTFYNEQFFGPGTRLTVL.

This CDR3 is CSVDKGDTEAFF. Written as DNA, the CDR3 is TGCAGCGTTGATAAGGGGGACACTGAAGCTTTCTTT. The J gene is TRBJ1-1, the V gene TRBV29-1; TRBD1 is a possible D gene (6 bases). The CDR3 runs 12 residues. The V and J ends lost 3 bases and 3 bases respectively, with 8 bases between them. The germline V gene encodes CDR1 SQVTM and CDR2 ANQGSEA.

With regard to this clonotype: At one boundary the junction diverges from the germline segment, which might be a read error. The chain carries TRBV2 and TRBJ2-1; D tentatively fits TRBD1 or TRBD2 (6 bases each). Per the germline V gene, CDR1 is SNHLY and CDR2 is FYNNEI. CDR3 size: 16 residues. Written as DNA, the CDR3 is TGTGTCAGCGGCGACGGGGGCAGAGATAGTCAGGATTTTCGGTCCTTC. Protein: CVSGDGGRDSQDFRSF.

This clonotype was seen just once. In DNA form, the CDR3 reads TGTGCCAGCAGCGTAGAGGCGGGGAGAACCGGGGCGCAGCATTTT. It encodes CASSVEAGRTGAQHF. The chain links TRBV9 to TRBJ1-5, with D perhaps matching TRBD1 (5 bases). With 0 bases removed from V and 13 bases from J, the gap between germline ends came to 20 bases. Germline values: CDR1 SGDLS, CDR2 YYNGEE. The CDR3 has 15 amino acids.

This clonotype was counted only a few times. The chain carries TRBV7-2 and TRBJ2-1; the D gene is possibly TRBD2 (5 bases). Per germline, CDR1 SGHTA and CDR2 FQGNSA. Trimming stripped 1 base from V and 12 bases from J, with 19 bases between. This CDR3 contains 15 residues. The CDR3, as DNA: TGTGCCAGCAGCTTAGGTGCGGGCGTCACAGATACGCAGTTCTTC. Protein: CASSLGAGVTDTQFF.

The chain is built from TRBV7-2 and TRBJ2-3, with D perhaps assigned TRBD1 or TRBD2 (5 bases each). V lost 8 bases, J lost 11 bases, and 20 bases lay in between. This CDR3 has 13 residues. Per germline, CDR1 SGHTA and CDR2 FQGNSA. The CDR3: CASGDAGTHKQYF. Here the CDR3 DNA reads TGTGCCAGCGGGGACGCGGGCACTCATAAGCAGTATTTT.

The chain uses TRBV24-1 and TRBJ2-5, with TRBD1 matching over 8 bases. Per the germline V gene, CDR1 is KGHDR and CDR2 is SFDVKD. This CDR3 region has 14 residues. V lost 9 bases and J lost 10; bases outside the gene matches: 15. In DNA form, the CDR3 reads TGTGCCACCGGGACAGGCGGCAGGCAAGATGACCAGTACTTC. This translates into CATGTGGRQDDQYF.

To note about this clonotype: The junction shows a germline mismatch at one end, possibly a read error. V usage is TRBV9 and J usage is TRBJ1-2, with 7 bases aligning to TRBD1. CDR1 is SGDLS and CDR2 is YYNGEE in the germline V gene. The CDR3 sequence is 14 residues long. This CDR3 reads CASSKYGTENQPPF. The CDR3 nucleotides read TGTGCCAGCAGCAAATACGGGACAGAAAATCAGCCCCCCTTC. The whole variable domain, filled in from reference TRBV9 and TRBJ1-2, reads DSGVTQTPKHLITATGQRVTLRCSPRSGDLSVYWYQQSLDQGLQFLIQYYNGEERAKGNILERFSAQQFPDLHSELNLSSLELGDSALYFCASSKYGTENQPPFGSGTRLTVV.

This sequence joins TRBV7-3 and TRBJ2-1; 9 positions match TRBD1. Losses at the gene ends were 4 bases for V and 11 bases for J; bases not matched to a gene: 15. The germline CDR1 and CDR2 sequences are SGHTA and FQGTGA. The CDR3 runs 16 residues. CDR3 bases: TGTGCCAGCAGCTATACAGGGGGCATCGGCGGGGATCAGCAGTTCTTC. As protein: CASSYTGGIGGDQQFF.

This clonotype was counted ten times or more. This chain uses TRBV11-2 with TRBJ2-3; 8 nucleotides line up with TRBD1. J was trimmed by 0 bases and V by 4 bases; bases with no gene match: 3. This CDR3 comprises 15 residues. The V gene's germline CDR1 is SGHAT and CDR2 FQNNGV. CDR3 nucleotide sequence: TGTGCCAGCAGCTCCGGACAGGGAAGCACAGATACGCAGTATTTT. Encoded protein: CASSSGQGSTDTQYF.

For this clonotype: The final CDR3 position lacks the conserved phenylalanine or tryptophan, pointing to a likely read error. Because the CDR3's place on the DNA is in doubt, the DNA is left out and the CDR3 is given as listed by TCRdb. The V and J genes are TRBV7-9 and TRBJ2-3; TRBD1 reflects the table's D call only, with no check against the DNA. Including both end residues, the CDR3 is 14 amino acids long. CDR1 is SEHNR and CDR2 is FQNEAQ in the germline V gene (reference sequence). Here the CDR3 reads CASSSTTGSEALFV.

This clonotype was recorded once. The CDR3 DNA sequence: TGCAGTGCGCTCCCGGACAGAGACTATGGCTACACCTTC. Residues: CSALPDRDYGYTF. This chain joins TRBV20-1 and TRBJ1-2, with a weak D call TRBD1 (6 bases). Per the germline V gene, CDR1 is DFQATT and CDR2 is SNEGSKA (reference sequence). The CDR3 is 13 residues long. V lost 6 bases, J lost 3 bases, and 14 bases lay in between.

To note about this clonotype: A much larger clone differs from this one at a single base, so this may be a read error. The J gene is TRBJ2-7, the V gene TRBV9; D is possibly TRBD2 (5 bases). CDR1 and CDR2 from the germline V gene are SGDLS and YYNGEE. The CDR3 runs to 15 residues. Trimming removed 7 bases at V and 11 bases at J, with 28 bases between. The CDR3 bases are TGTGCCAGCGGAGGAGCTGGGAACATTCAGTACTACGAGTACTTC. It is translated as CASGGAGNIQYYEYF.

Comments on this clonotype: The CDR3 does not close with the conserved phenylalanine or tryptophan, likely indicating a read error. The limits of the CDR3 on the DNA are not certain, so only TCRdb's listed CDR3 is given. The rearrangement links TRBV2 to TRBJ2-1; the table's D gene call, TRBD1, was not cross checked with the DNA. Germline lookup yields CDR1 SNHLY and CDR2 FYNNEI. Including both end residues, the CDR3 is 16 amino acids long. The CDR3 protein is CASSDGGIHEQFYRFC.

In regard to this clonotype: Relative to the germline gene, one junction end is altered; a read error may explain this. The chain has TRBV7-9 and TRBJ2-3, with D maybe TRBD2 (5 bases). CDR3 length: 13 amino acids. Germline values: CDR1 SEHNR, CDR2 FQNEAQ (reference sequence). CDR3 protein: CASSLGGSDREYF. The CDR3 bases are TGTGCCAGCAGCTTAGGGGGTAGCGATAGGGAGTACTTT.

The chain has TRBV2 and TRBJ2-3; D unclear. V lost 8 bases and J 1 base, leaving 10 bases between the germline ends. Germline lookup yields CDR1 SNHLY and CDR2 FYNNEI. The CDR3 length is 13 residues. The CDR3 DNA reads as TGTGCCAGCGGGCCGACGGGCACAGATACGCAGTATTTT. The encoded protein is CASGPTGTDTQYF. The entire variable domain, with the rest obtained from reference TRBV2 and TRBJ2-3, is as follows: EPEVTQTPSHQVTQMGQEVILRCVPISNHLYFYWYRQILGQKVEFLVSFYNNEISEKSEIFDDQFSVERPDGSNFTLKIRSTKLEDSAMYFCASGPTGTDTQYFGPGTRLTVL.

The rearrangement uses TRBV5-6 and TRBJ2-1, with D perhaps matching TRBD1 (6 bases). Trimming took 4 bases from V and 0 from J, leaving 11 bases between them. Germline V lookup: CDR1 SGHDT, CDR2 YYEEEE. The CDR3 contains 15 residues. The DNA of the CDR3 is TGTGCCAGCAGCGTAGACAGGAACTCCTACAATGAGCAGTTCTTC. Its protein is CASSVDRNSYNEQFF.

The V and J genes are TRBV2 and TRBJ2-3; no reliable D call. V was clipped by 3 bases and J by 0 bases, with 13 bases between them. The CDR3 length is 16 residues. CDR1 and CDR2 (germline): SNHLY, FYNNEI. In DNA form, the CDR3 reads TGTGCCAGCAGTGACCTACCTTACCTGAGCACAGATACGCAGTATTTT. Amino acids: CASSDLPYLSTDTQYF.

This clonotype appeared a single time. The chain has TRBV7-9 and TRBJ2-7; D is unresolved. The length of the CDR3 is 14 residues. V was trimmed by 5 bases and J by 2 bases, leaving 13 bases between them. Germline V gene lookup returns CDR1 SEHNR and CDR2 FQNEAQ (reference sequence). The CDR3 region has the DNA TGTGCCAGCAGCCGCATGACTGGTACCTACGAGCAGTACTTC. This codes for CASSRMTGTYEQYF.

This clonotype was seen just once. The conserved phenylalanine or tryptophan normally closing the CDR3 is absent here, so this likely arose from a read error. The DNA is left out, because the CDR3 cannot be placed on it with certainty; the CDR3 is given as TCRdb lists it. CDR3 sequence reads: CASSLGQPEKFTP. The V and J genes are TRBV7-3 and TRBJ2-3; the table's D call, TRBD1, has no DNA check behind it. Germline loops: CDR1 SGHTA, CDR2 FQGTGA. Termini included, the CDR3 measures 13 amino acids.

This clonotype was observed many times. V and J are TRBV7-6 and TRBJ2-1; maybe TRBD2 (5 bases). The CDR3 is 15 residues long. Germline V gene sequence: CDR1 SGHVS, CDR2 FNYEAQ. V was pared by 2 bases and J by 2 bases, with 10 bases between. The CDR3 bases are TGTGCCAGCAGCTTAACAGCGGCCCCCTACAATGAGCAGTTCTTC. Amino acids: CASSLTAAPYNEQFF. Full variable domain (missing parts from reference TRBV7-6 and TRBJ2-1): GAGVSQSPRYKVTKRGQDVALRCDPISGHVSLYWYRQALGQGPEFLTYFNYEAQQDKSGLPNDRFSAERPEGSISTLTIQRTEQRDSAMYRCASSLTAAPYNEQFFGPGTRLTVL.